The 28 T cell receptor beta chains reported below all come from one sample, sequenced in a study of yellow fever vaccine responses in identical twins. TCRdb used MiXCR to reprocess the RT-PCR reads, holding one entry per CDR3 protein. The sample contains approximately 17,000 distinct CDR3 sequences, roughly 70% of which appear only once. The sequencing used T cells from blood (PBMCs), unsorted or a sorted subset (not recorded which), collected before or after yellow fever vaccination (not recorded which). These receptors were collected from a woman aged 18-29 years who received the yellow fever vaccine.

The rearrangement joins TRBV11-2 to TRBJ2-1; maybe TRBD2 (6 bases). V lost 1 base and J 10 bases, leaving 20 bases between the germline ends. Germline assignment: CDR1 SGHAT and CDR2 FQNNGV. CDR3 length: 16 amino acids. The CDR3 loop is CASSLGVGWPGDEQFF. The CDR3 coding sequence is TGTGCCAGCAGCTTAGGGGTCGGGTGGCCGGGGGACGAGCAGTTCTTC.

This rearrangement joins TRBV11-3 to TRBJ1-1; D is unclear. The CDR3 extends over 11 amino acids. Germline V gene sequence: CDR1 SGHNT, CDR2 YENEEA. V shed 5 bases and J shed 4 bases, with 5 bases lying between them. The CDR3 spells CASSPGTEAFF. The CDR3 region has the DNA TGTGCCAGCAGCCCGGGCACTGAAGCTTTCTTT.

In its sample, this clonotype was seen a few times. The genes are TRBV2 and TRBJ1-1; 10 nucleotides match TRBD1. CDR1 is SNHLY, CDR2 FYNNEI, per germline. V gave up 6 bases and J gave up 4 bases; unmatched junction bases: 2. This CDR3 is built from 13 residues. CDR3 sequence: CASRDRGGTEAFF. The DNA for the CDR3 is TGTGCCAGCAGGGACAGGGGGGGCACTGAAGCTTTCTTT. Using reference TRBV2 and TRBJ1-1 for the parts outside the CDR3, the full variable domain is EPEVTQTPSHQVTQMGQEVILRCVPISNHLYFYWYRQILGQKVEFLVSFYNNEISEKSEIFDDQFSVERPDGSNFTLKIRSTKLEDSAMYFCASRDRGGTEAFFGQGTRLTVV.

This clonotype was found a few times. The CDR3, as DNA: TGTGCCAGCAGTGAAACCAGTTATACGCAGTATTTT. Translated: CASSETSYTQYF. The V and J genes are TRBV2 and TRBJ2-3; no definite D call. Germline CDR1 is SNHLY and CDR2 is FYNNEI. There are 12 residues in the CDR3. V lost 2 bases, J lost 7 bases, and 7 bases lay in between.

This clonotype was picked up one time. The chain employs TRBV5-6 and TRBJ2-1; 10 positions match TRBD2. J lost 3 bases, V lost 2 bases, and 8 bases had no gene match. CDR3 length equals 17 residues. The germline V gene encodes CDR1 SGHDT and CDR2 YYEEEE. The DNA of the CDR3 is TGTGCCAGCAGCTTACGCCGTAGCGGGAGGATCTACAATGAGCAGTTCTTC. Its translation is CASSLRRSGRIYNEQFF.

The V gene is TRBV12-3 or TRBV12-4, the J gene TRBJ2-7; D perhaps matches TRBD1 (6 bases). The ends were cut back, 4 bases at V and 2 bases at J, with 12 bases in the middle. The CDR3 has 14 residues. Here the CDR3 DNA reads TGTGCCAGCAGTTACGACAGGAGAACCTACGAGCAGTACGTC. Encoded protein: CASSYDRRTYEQYV.

The chain links TRBV24-1 to TRBJ1-5; 9 nucleotides line up with TRBD1. V dropped 3 bases and J dropped 6; count of bases not matched to a gene: 5. The CDR3 runs 15 residues. Germline lookup yields CDR1 KGHDR and CDR2 SFDVKD. The CDR3 DNA is TGTGCCACCAGTGATGGGACAGGGCACATTCAGCCCCAGCATTTT. It codes for CATSDGTGHIQPQHF.

On this clonotype: The CDR3 does not close with the conserved phenylalanine or tryptophan, likely indicating a read error. The chain links TRBV12-3 or TRBV12-4 to TRBJ1-1; no clear D. The length of the CDR3 is 13 residues. Trimming stripped 3 bases from V and 0 bases from J, with 5 bases between. CDR3 sequence reads: CASSFKMNTEAFS. The CDR3 region has the DNA TGTGCCAGCAGTTTTAAAATGAACACTGAAGCTTTCTCT.

This clonotype has a handful of counts. The V call is TRBV29-1, the J call TRBJ1-3; D is ambiguous. The length of the CDR3 is 13 residues. V gave up 6 bases and J gave up 0 bases, with 9 bases separating them. Germline CDR1 reads SQVTM; CDR2 reads ANQGSEA. CDR3 coding DNA: TGCAGCGTCGAGTACAACTCTGGAAACACCATATATTTT. Protein product: CSVEYNSGNTIYF. Full variable domain (rest looked up from reference TRBV29-1 and TRBJ1-3): SAVISQKPSRDICQRGTSLTIQCQVDSQVTMMFWYRQQPGQSLTLIATANQGSEATYESGFVIDKFPISRPNLTFSTLTVSNMSPEDSSIYLCSVEYNSGNTIYFGEGSWLTVV.

About this clonotype: The junction differs from germline at one of its ends, possibly a read error. This sequence joins TRBV7-9 and TRBJ2-1; unclear D gene. Germline V gene data show CDR1 as SEHNR and CDR2 as FQNEAQ (reference sequence). CDR3 length: 14 amino acids. CDR3: CASSSDAVHNEQFF. For the CDR3, the DNA is TGTGCAAGCAGCTCGGACGCGGTTCACAATGAGCAGTTCTTC. Variable domain in full (rest from reference TRBV7-9 and TRBJ2-1): DTGVSQNPRHKITKRGQNVTFRCDPISEHNRLYWYRQTLGQGPEFLTYFQNEAQLEKSRLLSDRFSAERPKGSFSTLEIQRTEQGDSAMYLCASSSDAVHNEQFFGPGTRLTVL.

This chain uses TRBV20-1 with TRBJ2-3; 11 positions agree with TRBD2. The CDR3 covers 12 residues. Trimming removed 5 bases from V and 5 bases from J; junction bases left unmatched: 0. CDR1 and CDR2 from the germline V gene are DFQATT and SNEGSKA (reference sequence). The CDR3 sequence is CSAGLAGDTQYF. CDR3 bases: TGCAGTGCTGGACTAGCGGGAGATACGCAGTATTTT.

The genes are TRBV12-3 or TRBV12-4 and TRBJ2-7; D is possibly TRBD1 or TRBD2 (7 bases each). The CDR3 sequence is 14 residues long. V was trimmed by 5 bases and J by 6 bases, leaving 17 bases between them. The CDR3 sequence: CASSPQGGDGEQYF. The CDR3, as DNA: TGTGCCAGCAGTCCGCAGGGGGGGGACGGCGAGCAGTACTTC.

The chain couples TRBV29-1 to TRBJ1-1, with D possibly being TRBD1 (5 bases). This CDR3 has 12 residues. Germline V lookup: CDR1 SQVTM, CDR2 ANQGSEA. The V end lost 4 bases, the J end lost 4 bases, and 10 bases lay between the germline ends. CDR3 region: CSVVRGITEAFF. CDR3 in DNA: TGCAGCGTTGTCCGGGGCATCACTGAAGCTTTCTTT.

The V and J genes are TRBV11-2 and TRBJ2-1, with 7 bases aligning to TRBD2. The CDR3 is made up of 15 amino acids. V lost 2 bases to trimming and J lost 6 bases; unmatched junction nucleotides: 7. CDR1 is SGHAT, CDR2 FQNNGV, per germline. CDR3 protein: CASSLQAGNSNEQFF. The CDR3 DNA sequence: TGTGCCAGCAGCTTACAAGCGGGAAATTCCAATGAGCAGTTCTTC.

The sample holds a few counts of this clonotype. The chain employs TRBV5-1 and TRBJ2-2; TRBD2 agrees at 10 bases. Looked up from germline, CDR1 is SGHRS and CDR2 is YFSETQ. The CDR3 spans 17 residues. V trimming: 1 base; J trimming: 5 bases; junction bases outside the gene matches: 8. CDR3 bases: TGCGCCAGCAGCTTGAGTTTAGCGGGAGGAGGAACCGGGGAGCTGTTTTTT. Protein product: CASSLSLAGGGTGELFF.

The gene calls are TRBV7-1 and TRBJ1-4; 9 nucleotides align to TRBD1. TRBV7-1 is given ORF status, its function remaining uncertain. The CDR3 runs to 16 residues. V lost 2 bases, J lost 3 bases, and 4 bases stayed unmatched. In DNA form, the CDR3 reads TGTGCCAGCAGCTCAAGGACAGGGGTACCTAATGAAAAACTGTTTTTT. Protein sequence: CASSSRTGVPNEKLFF.

This chain uses TRBV12-3 or TRBV12-4 with TRBJ2-3; possible D gene TRBD2, 7 bases. V lost 6 bases, J lost 4 bases, and 23 bases lay in between. The CDR3 has 17 residues. The DNA of the CDR3 is TGTGCCAGCAGGAGAGGGGGGGCGTTTAGTATGCCAGATACGCAGTATTTT. Translated, it gives CASRRGGAFSMPDTQYF.

V and J are TRBV15 and TRBJ2-3; D remains ambiguous. The germline gives CDR1 LNHNV, CDR2 YYDKDF (reference sequence). The germline V and J ends were trimmed by 2 bases and 3 bases, with 18 bases remaining between them. This CDR3 region has 17 residues. Written as DNA, the CDR3 is TGTGCCACCAGCAGACCTTCGACCACCCGACAAACAGATACGCAGTATTTT. It codes for CATSRPSTTRQTDTQYF.

The chain uses TRBV29-1 and TRBJ2-2; D may be TRBD1 (5 bases). CDR1 is SQVTM and CDR2 is ANQGSEA in the germline V gene. Trimming took off 0 bases at V and 4 bases at J, with 9 bases between the two ends. There are 14 residues in the CDR3. The CDR3 coding sequence is TGCAGCGTTGAAGATAAGGGGCCCACCGGGGAGCTGTTTTTT. Its translation is CSVEDKGPTGELFF.

The chain is built from TRBV20-1 and TRBJ1-3; a possible D gene is TRBD1 (5 bases). V was shortened by 6 bases and J by 0 bases, with 12 bases between the two germline ends. The CDR3 runs to 14 residues. From germline, CDR1 is DFQATT and CDR2 SNEGSKA (reference sequence). CDR3 region: CSAGGRGSGNTIYF. CDR3 nucleotides: TGCAGTGCGGGGGGACGAGGCTCTGGAAACACCATATATTTT.

This clonotype was seen a single time. V usage is TRBV11-3 and J usage is TRBJ2-5; D remains ambiguous. CDR3 length equals 13 residues. Germline CDR1 and CDR2: SGHNT and YENEEA. Trimming left V 2 bases short and J 2 bases short, with 6 bases between. CDR3 loop: CASSLSQQETQYF. The CDR3 DNA is TGTGCCAGCAGCTTATCACAGCAAGAGACCCAGTACTTC.

This chain uses TRBV5-6 with TRBJ1-1; D remains ambiguous. This CDR3 has 15 residues. V was clipped by 5 bases and J by 0 bases, with 14 bases between them. Germline V gene data show CDR1 as SGHDT and CDR2 as YYEEEE. CDR3 coding DNA: TGTGCCAGCAGTCATAACATCGGCCTGAACACTGAAGCTTTCTTT. Its protein is CASSHNIGLNTEAFF.

This clonotype has just a few counts. The rearrangement uses TRBV29-1 and TRBJ2-7; D is uncertain. Deletions cut 4 bases from V and 3 bases from J, with 10 bases between. CDR3 length: 12 residues. Germline V lookup: CDR1 SQVTM, CDR2 ANQGSEA. The CDR3 spells CSVGNTIYEQYV. The CDR3 region has the DNA TGCAGCGTTGGGAATACGATCTACGAGCAGTACGTC.

The chain couples TRBV5-1 to TRBJ2-3; 9 positions agree with TRBD1. Germline values: CDR1 SGHRS, CDR2 YFSETQ. The J segment lost 3 bases and the V segment lost 2 bases, leaving 4 bases of the junction unmatched. The CDR3 is made up of 15 amino acids. This CDR3 is CASSFEDRGTDTQYF. Written as DNA, the CDR3 is TGCGCCAGCAGCTTCGAGGACAGGGGAACAGATACGCAGTATTTT.

This clonotype is a singleton in its sample. The J gene is TRBJ1-1, the V gene TRBV20-1; TRBD1 is a possible D gene (5 bases). CDR3 length: 13 amino acids. Germline V lookup: CDR1 DFQATT, CDR2 SNEGSKA (reference sequence). Trimming stripped 5 bases from V and 3 bases from J, with 13 bases between. The CDR3 nucleotides are TGCAGTGCTCCGGCAGGGTGGGACACTGAAGCTTTCTTT. Protein sequence: CSAPAGWDTEAFF.

The gene calls are TRBV11-1 and TRBJ2-1; TRBD2 matches at 7 bases. The CDR3 length is 14 residues. Looked up from germline, CDR1 is SGHAT and CDR2 is FQDESV (reference sequence). Trimming cost V 5 bases and J 6 bases; bases outside gene matches: 7. The CDR3 DNA reads as TGTGCCAGCAGCACCCCTGGGGGGGGCAATGAGCAGTTCTTC. It specifies CASSTPGGGNEQFF.

The rearrangement joins TRBV9 to TRBJ2-7; D perhaps matches TRBD2 (6 bases). Germline V gene data show CDR1 as SGDLS and CDR2 as YYNGEE. The CDR3 length is 15 residues. Trimming shortened V by 0 bases and J by 3 bases, and 13 bases separated the two germline ends. The CDR3 nucleotides read TGTGCCAGCAGCGTAGGCACGGGGGTAAGCTACGAGCAGTACTTC. It codes for CASSVGTGVSYEQYF.

Only one count was recorded for this clonotype. This rearrangement joins TRBV11-1 to TRBJ2-7; D is unclear. The V gene's germline CDR1 is SGHAT and CDR2 FQDESV (reference sequence). The V end was cut by 5 bases, the J end by 4 bases, with 21 bases between. This CDR3 is built from 16 residues. The CDR3 DNA sequence: TGTGCCAGCAGCCCCGGTGGGTTCCATTATCCTTACGAGCAGTACTTC. Amino acid sequence: CASSPGGFHYPYEQYF.